This entry lists 9 T cell receptor beta chains sequenced from one sample in a study of blood T cell repertoires in COVID-19. Produced via immunoSEQ multiplex PCR; TCRdb's table is partial and in-frame only. The table lists fewer than 250,000 clones, 88% of them singletons, with around 0.72% in the top ten. The sample taken for sequencing was peripheral blood. The receptors come from a man aged 35 to 55 with acute or convalescent COVID-19.

The chain links TRBV6-5 to TRBJ2-2; maybe TRBD1 (6 bases). Germline V CDR1 and CDR2: MNHEY, SVGAGI. V was pared by 5 bases and J by 2 bases, with 12 bases between. The CDR3 extends over 15 amino acids. The CDR3 loop reads CASSLGTLNTGELFF. As DNA, the CDR3 is TGTGCCAGCAGTCTCGGGACATTAAACACCGGGGAGCTGTTTTTT.

CDR3 coding DNA: TGTGCCTCTCAGGGGGGTTGGACAGATACGCAGTATTTT. It encodes CASQGGWTDTQYF. The rearrangement links TRBV28 to TRBJ2-3; D is perhaps TRBD1 (7 bases). The V end was cut by 11 bases, the J end by 3 bases, with 15 bases between. Germline-derived CDR1 and CDR2 are MDHEN and SYDVKM. The CDR3 totals 13 residues.

The V call is TRBV7-2, the J call TRBJ1-1; 10 bases fit TRBD1. The CDR3 totals 17 residues. Germline CDR1 is SGHTA and CDR2 is FQGNSA. The ends lost 5 bases at V and 1 base at J; junction bases unmatched: 10. DNA for the CDR3: TGTGCCAGCAGCCCCTCCGACAGGGGGCTAACGAACACTGAAGCTTTCTTT. It codes for CASSPSDRGLTNTEAFF.

This chain joins TRBV2 and TRBJ2-7, with D perhaps TRBD2 (6 bases). Germline CDR1 and CDR2: SNHLY and FYNNEI. The CDR3 extends over 14 amino acids. Trimming removed 2 bases at V and 3 bases at J, with 11 bases between. CDR3 coding DNA: TGTGCCAGCAGTGAATGGGGAGGCTACTACGAGCAGTACTTC. Translation gives CASSEWGGYYEQYF.

The CDR3 protein is CATTTGGIGTTNEKLFF. The CDR3 DNA sequence: TGTGCCACCACCACAGGGGGCATTGGGACAACTAATGAAAAACTGTTTTTT. The J gene is TRBJ1-4, the V gene TRBV15, with 9 nucleotides matching TRBD1. CDR1 and CDR2 (germline): LNHNV, YYDKDF (reference sequence). The CDR3 loop spans 17 amino acids. The trim removed 7 bases at V and 0 bases at J, leaving 9 bases unmatched.

The chain has TRBV6-1 and TRBJ2-7; D not certain. The germline gives CDR1 MNHNS, CDR2 SASEGT. V was shortened by 3 bases and J by 2 bases, with 8 bases between the two germline ends. This CDR3 spans 13 amino acids. The DNA of the CDR3 is TGTGCCAGCAGTGATTCAGGCCCCTACGAGCAGTACTTC. This codes for CASSDSGPYEQYF.

The chain links TRBV6-6 to TRBJ1-2; TRBD1 agrees at 11 bases. The CDR3 is 15 residues long. With 5 bases clipped from V and 3 bases from J, the junction kept 5 bases outside the gene matches. CDR1 and CDR2 (germline): MNHNY, SVGAGI (reference sequence). The CDR3 DNA reads TGTGCCAGCAGTCCTAGGACAGGGGGCGACTATGGCTACACCTTC. Residues: CASSPRTGGDYGYTF.

J is TRBJ2-7 and V is TRBV27; 15 bases are shared with TRBD2. Germline CDR1 MNHEY, CDR2 SMNVEV (reference sequence). CDR3 size: 19 residues. Unmatched junction bases numbered 20, after V lost 10 bases and J lost 4 bases. The CDR3 is CANEPPGLAGGLMVYEQYF. The CDR3 DNA is TGTGCCAACGAACCCCCCGGACTAGCGGGAGGGCTTATGGTATACGAGCAGTACTTC.

This rearrangement joins TRBV30 to TRBJ2-1; the match to TRBD1 covers 10 bases. Germline V gene lookup returns CDR1 GTSNPN and CDR2 SVGIG (reference sequence). V shed 3 bases, J shed 6 bases, and the junction held 8 bases outside the gene matches. The CDR3 consists of 15 residues. The CDR3 coding sequence is TGTGCCTGGAGAGAGGACAGGGGGGCGGGCAATGAGCAGTTCTTC. Protein product: CAWREDRGAGNEQFF.